This T cell receptor beta chain was retrieved from a study of blood T cell repertoires in COVID-19. Source study methods: Amplification from reference gene primers served as the basis for estimated nucleated cell counts. Here immunoSEQ multiplex PCR was the method, and the copy in TCRdb shows in-frame clones only, minus some. V, J and clone size were drawn from that table, and D and trimming were deduced from the DNA. The sample comprises 200,000 to 250,000 clones, nearly 90% of which are singletons, and 10% to 11% rests with the top ten. Looked up from germline, CDR1 is SGHTA and CDR2 is FQGNSA. The J segment lost 5 bases and the V segment lost 3 bases, leaving 3 bases of the junction unmatched. This CDR3 is 14 amino acids long.

This receptor was taken from a man aged 25-45 years who had recovered from COVID-19. The sequencing sample was made of PBMCs or T cells enriched from blood (not recorded which). The rearrangement links TRBV7-2 to TRBJ2-5; 10 bases align to TRBD1. The CDR3 DNA follows: TGTGCCAGCAGCTTCGGGACAGGGGTGGAGACCCAGTACTTC. Amino acid sequence: CASSFGTGVETQYF.